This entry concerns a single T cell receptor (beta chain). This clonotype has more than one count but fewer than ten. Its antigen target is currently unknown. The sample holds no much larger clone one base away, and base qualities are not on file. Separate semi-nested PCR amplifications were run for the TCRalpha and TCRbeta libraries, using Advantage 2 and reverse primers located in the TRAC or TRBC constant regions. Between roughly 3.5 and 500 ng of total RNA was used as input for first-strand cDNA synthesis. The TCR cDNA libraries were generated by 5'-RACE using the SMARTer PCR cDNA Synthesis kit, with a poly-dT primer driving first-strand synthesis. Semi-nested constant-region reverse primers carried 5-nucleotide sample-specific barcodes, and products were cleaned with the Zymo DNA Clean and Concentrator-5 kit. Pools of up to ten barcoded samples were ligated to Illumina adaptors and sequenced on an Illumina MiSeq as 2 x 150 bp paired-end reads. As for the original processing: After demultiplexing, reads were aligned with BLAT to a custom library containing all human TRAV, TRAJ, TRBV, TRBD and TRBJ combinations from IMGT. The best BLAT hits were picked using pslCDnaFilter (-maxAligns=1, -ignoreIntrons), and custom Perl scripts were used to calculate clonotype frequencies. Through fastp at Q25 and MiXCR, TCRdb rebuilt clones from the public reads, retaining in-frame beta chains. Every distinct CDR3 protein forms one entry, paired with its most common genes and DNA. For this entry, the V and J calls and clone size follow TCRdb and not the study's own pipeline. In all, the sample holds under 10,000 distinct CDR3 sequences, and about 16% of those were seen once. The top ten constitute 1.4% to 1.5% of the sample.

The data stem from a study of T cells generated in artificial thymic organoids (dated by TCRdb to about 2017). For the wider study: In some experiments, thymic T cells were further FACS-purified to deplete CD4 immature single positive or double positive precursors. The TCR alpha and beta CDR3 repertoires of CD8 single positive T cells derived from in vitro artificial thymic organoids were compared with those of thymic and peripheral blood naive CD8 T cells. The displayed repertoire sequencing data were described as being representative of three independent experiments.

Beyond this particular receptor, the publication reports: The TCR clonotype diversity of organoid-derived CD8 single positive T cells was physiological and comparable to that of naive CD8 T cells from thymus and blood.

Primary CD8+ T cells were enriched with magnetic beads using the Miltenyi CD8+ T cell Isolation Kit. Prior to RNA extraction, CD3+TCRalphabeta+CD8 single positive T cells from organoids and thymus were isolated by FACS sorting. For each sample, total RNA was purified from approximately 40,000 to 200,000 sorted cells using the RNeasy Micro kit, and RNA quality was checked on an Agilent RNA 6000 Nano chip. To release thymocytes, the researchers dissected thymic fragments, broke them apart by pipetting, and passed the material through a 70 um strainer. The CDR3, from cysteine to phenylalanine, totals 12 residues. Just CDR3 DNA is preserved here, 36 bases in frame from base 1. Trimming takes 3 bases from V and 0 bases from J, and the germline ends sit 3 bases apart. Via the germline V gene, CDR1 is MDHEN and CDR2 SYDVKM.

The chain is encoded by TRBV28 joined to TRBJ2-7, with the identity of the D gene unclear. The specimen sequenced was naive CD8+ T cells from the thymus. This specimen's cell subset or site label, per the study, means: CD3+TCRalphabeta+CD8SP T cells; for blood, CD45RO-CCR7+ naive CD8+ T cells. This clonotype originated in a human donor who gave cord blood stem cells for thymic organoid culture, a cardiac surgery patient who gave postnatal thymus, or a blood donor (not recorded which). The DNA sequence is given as TGTGCCAGCAGTTTTAACTCCTACGAGCAGTACTTC. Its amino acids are CASSFNSYEQYF.